Below are 4 T cell receptor beta chains sequenced from a single sample in a study of T cell responses to AZD1222 COVID-19 vaccine. The table came from immunoSEQ multiplex PCR; TCRdb's copy has only in-frame clones and leaves some out. Among 34,000 or so clones listed, about 88% were seen once. The sample consisted of peripheral blood, taken on day 0 of AZD1222 vaccination. Receptors originate from an adult in good health.

This chain connects TRBV9 to TRBJ1-1; D not certain. CDR1 SGDLS and CDR2 YYNGEE come from the germline V gene. The CDR3 loop spans 13 amino acids. Trimming left V 3 bases short and J 0 bases short, with 6 bases between. The CDR3 sequence is CASSDDMNTEAFF. For the CDR3, the DNA is TGTGCCAGCAGCGATGACATGAACACTGAAGCTTTCTTT. The full variable domain, rest sourced from reference TRBV9 and TRBJ1-1, is DSGVTQTPKHLITATGQRVTLRCSPRSGDLSVYWYQQSLDQGLQFLIQYYNGEERAKGNILERFSAQQFPDLHSELNLSSLELGDSALYFCASSDDMNTEAFFGQGTRLTVV.

CDR3 in amino acids: CASSQEGGPSYEQYF. The DNA for the CDR3 is TGTGCCAGCAGCCAAGAGGGAGGGCCTTCCTACGAGCAGTACTTC. The rearrangement links TRBV4-2 to TRBJ2-7; 7 nucleotides agree with TRBD2. The CDR3 consists of 15 residues. The V gene's germline CDR1 is LGHNA and CDR2 YNFKEQ. V lost 0 bases and J lost 1; bases outside the gene matches: 3.

The V call is TRBV6-5, the J call TRBJ1-2; 7 nucleotides line up with TRBD1. Germline CDR1 and CDR2: MNHEY and SVGAGI. The V segment lost 8 bases and the J segment 3 bases; nucleotides outside the gene matches: 12. This CDR3 is built from 15 residues. CDR3 DNA: TGTGCCAGCGGACAGGTGGGGGGACCATACTATGGCTACACCTTC. Translated: CASGQVGGPYYGYTF.

The chain carries TRBV12-3 or TRBV12-4 and TRBJ2-1; D is uncertain. This CDR3 is built from 11 residues. Trimming removed 3 bases from V and 7 bases from J, with 4 bases in between. The CDR3 region is CASSFKNEQFF. The CDR3 DNA sequence: TGTGCCAGCAGTTTTAAGAATGAGCAGTTCTTC.